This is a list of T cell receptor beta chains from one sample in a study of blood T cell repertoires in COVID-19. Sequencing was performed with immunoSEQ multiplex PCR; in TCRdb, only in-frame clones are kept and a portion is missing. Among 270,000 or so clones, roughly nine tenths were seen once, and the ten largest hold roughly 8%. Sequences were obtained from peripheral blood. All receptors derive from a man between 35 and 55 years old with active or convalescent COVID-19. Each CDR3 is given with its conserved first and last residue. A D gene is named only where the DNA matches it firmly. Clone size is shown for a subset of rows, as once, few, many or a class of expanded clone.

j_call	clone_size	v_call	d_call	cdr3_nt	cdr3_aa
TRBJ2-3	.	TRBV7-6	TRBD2	TGTGCCAGCAGCTTGCGGCCCCTCCTTGGCGGGAGTAGCACAGATACGCAGTATTTT	CASSLRPLLGGSSTDTQYF
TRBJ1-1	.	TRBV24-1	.	TGTGCCACCAGTCCGGGACAACACACTGAAGCTTTCTTT	CATSPGQHTEAFF
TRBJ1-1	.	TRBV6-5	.	TGTGCCAGCAGTTACCGTCCTAGGTACACTGAAGCTTTCTTT	CASSYRPRYTEAFF
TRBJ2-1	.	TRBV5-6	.	TGTGCCAGCAGCGACGAGGGACTCGAAGCAAATGAGCAGTTCTTC	CASSDEGLEANEQFF
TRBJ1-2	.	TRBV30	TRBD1	TGTGCCTGGAGTGAGGGGGCCTATGGCTACACCTTC	CAWSEGAYGYTF
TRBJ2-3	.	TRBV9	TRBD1	TGTGCCAGCAGCGTAGCTAAAGGGACAGGTTTAGCAGATACGCAGTATTTT	CASSVAKGTGLADTQYF
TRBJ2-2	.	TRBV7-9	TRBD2	TGTGCCAGCAGCTCTTTAGCGGGAGGTTCCGACACCGGGGAGCTGTTTTTT	CASSSLAGGSDTGELFF
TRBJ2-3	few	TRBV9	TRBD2	TGTGCCAGCAGCTTCCTCGCGGGGGGATCCACAGATACGCAGTATTTT	CASSFLAGGSTDTQYF
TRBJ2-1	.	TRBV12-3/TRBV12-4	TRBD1	TGTGCCAGCAGCGGACAGGGGGCGAATGAGCAGTTCTTC	CASSGQGANEQFF
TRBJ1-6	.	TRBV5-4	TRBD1	TGTGCCAGCAGCGAACAGGGGGCGTCTTATAATTCACCCCTCCACTTT	CASSEQGASYNSPLHF
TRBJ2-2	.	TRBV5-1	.	TGCGCCAGCAGCTCAAAGGACTCAGGGAGGTACACCGGGGAGCTGTTTTTT	CASSSKDSGRYTGELFF
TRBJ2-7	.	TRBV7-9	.	TGTGCCAGCAGCACAGGGTTACACGAGCAGTACTTC	CASSTGLHEQYF
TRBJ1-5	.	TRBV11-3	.	TGTGCCAGCAGCCGTCACAGGGCCCGACATCAGCCCCAGCATTTT	CASSRHRARHQPQHF
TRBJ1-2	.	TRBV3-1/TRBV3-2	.	TGTGCCAGCAGCCAAGATCGCGACAGGACCCTCTATGGCTACACCTTC	CASSQDRDRTLYGYTF
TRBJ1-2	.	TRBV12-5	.	TGTGCTAGTGGTTTGCGTCAGGCTGGCACAAACTATGGCTACACCTTC	CASGLRQAGTNYGYTF
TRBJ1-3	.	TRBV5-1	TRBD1	TGCGCCAGCAGCTCCGGACAGGGGGCAAACACCATATATTTT	CASSSGQGANTIYF
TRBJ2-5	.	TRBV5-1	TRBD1	TGCGCCAGCAGCCGTGACAGGGGACTCCAAGAGACCCAGTACTTC	CASSRDRGLQETQYF
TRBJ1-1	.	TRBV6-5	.	TGTGCCAGCAGAACAGGACAGATGAACACTGAAGCTTTCTTT	CASRTGQMNTEAFF
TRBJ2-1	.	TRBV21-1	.	TGTGCCAGCAGCAAAGCGCTTTTAAGGTGGAGTTTCTACAATGAGCAGTTCTTC	CASSKALLRWSFYNEQFF
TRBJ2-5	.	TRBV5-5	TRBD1	TGTGCCAGCAGCTGGGACAGGGGAGAGACCCAGTACTTC	CASSWDRGETQYF
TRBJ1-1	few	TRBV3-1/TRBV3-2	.	TGTGCCAGCAGTTTCAGGGACACTGAAGCTTTCTTT	CASSFRDTEAFF
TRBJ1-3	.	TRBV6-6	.	TGTGCCAGCAGGGATTCCGTCCGGGCTGGAAACACCATATATTTT	CASRDSVRAGNTIYF
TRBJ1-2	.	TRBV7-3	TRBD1	TGTGCCAGCAGCCCGGGACAGGGGAACTATGGCTACACCTTC	CASSPGQGNYGYTF
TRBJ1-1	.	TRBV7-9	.	TGTGCCAGCAGCGGGGGGGCCAGCCGAGCAACTGAAGCTTTCTTT	CASSGGASRATEAFF
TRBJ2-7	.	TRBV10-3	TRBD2	TGTGCCATCAGGGCCGGGACTAGCGGGATCTACGAGCAGTACTTC	CAIRAGTSGIYEQYF
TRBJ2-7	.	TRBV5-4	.	TGTGCCAGTGCCCCCCAAGCGTCGACGGCTCCAGGGCACGAGCAGTACTTC	CASAPQASTAPGHEQYF
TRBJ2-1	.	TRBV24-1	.	TGTGCCACCACAGGGGACTACTACAATGAGCAGTTCTTC	CATTGDYYNEQFF
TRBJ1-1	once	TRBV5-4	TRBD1	TGTGCCAGCAGCTCCCCGGGACAGGGAAGAACTGAAGCTTTCTTT	CASSSPGQGRTEAFF
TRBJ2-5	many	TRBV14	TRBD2	TGTGCCAGCAGCAGGGTAGCGGGCTTCCAAGAGACCCAGTACTTC	CASSRVAGFQETQYF
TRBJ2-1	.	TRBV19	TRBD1	TGTGCCAGTAGTCAAGGGGGCCATGAGCAGTTCTTC	CASSQGGHEQFF
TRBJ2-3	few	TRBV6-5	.	TGTGCCAGCAGGGCTAGTTTCGGGGGTGCAGATACGCAGTATTTT	CASRASFGGADTQYF
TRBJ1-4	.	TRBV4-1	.	TGCGCCAGCGCCGGGGGGGCCCCCCCCTTTAATGAAAAACTGTTTTTT	CASAGGAPPFNEKLFF
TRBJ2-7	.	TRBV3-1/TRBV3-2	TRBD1	TGTGCCAGCAGCCATCACCCCGGGACAGGCTCCTACGAGCAGTACTTC	CASSHHPGTGSYEQYF
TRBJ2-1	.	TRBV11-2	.	TGTGCCAGCAACTACCCCGGGACTGGCTACAATGAGCAGTTCTTC	CASNYPGTGYNEQFF
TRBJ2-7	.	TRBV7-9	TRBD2	TGTGCCAGCAGCTTAGCGCCCCCCTTAGCGGGAGAATTCTACGAGCAGTACTTC	CASSLAPPLAGEFYEQYF
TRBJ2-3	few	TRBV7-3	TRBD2	TGTGCCAGCAGCTTGGGACTATACACAGATACGCAGTATTTT	CASSLGLYTDTQYF
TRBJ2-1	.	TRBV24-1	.	TGTGCCACCAGTGATTCTCGTGGGTACCTAGAATCCAATGAGCAGTTCTTC	CATSDSRGYLESNEQFF